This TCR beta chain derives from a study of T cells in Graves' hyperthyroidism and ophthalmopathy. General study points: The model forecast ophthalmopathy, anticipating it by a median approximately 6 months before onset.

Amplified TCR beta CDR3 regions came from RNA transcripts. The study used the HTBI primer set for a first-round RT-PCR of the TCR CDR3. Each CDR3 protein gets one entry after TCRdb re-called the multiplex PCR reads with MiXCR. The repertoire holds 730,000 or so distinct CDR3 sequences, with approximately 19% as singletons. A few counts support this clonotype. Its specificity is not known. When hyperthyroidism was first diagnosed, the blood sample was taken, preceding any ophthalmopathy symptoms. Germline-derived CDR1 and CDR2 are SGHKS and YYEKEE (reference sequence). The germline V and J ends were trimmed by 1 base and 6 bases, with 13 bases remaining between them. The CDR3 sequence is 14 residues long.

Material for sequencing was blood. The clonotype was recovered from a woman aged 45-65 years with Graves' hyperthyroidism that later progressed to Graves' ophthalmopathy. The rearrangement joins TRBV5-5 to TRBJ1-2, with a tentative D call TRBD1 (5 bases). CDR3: CASSLSWGNDGYTF. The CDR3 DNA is TGTGCCAGCAGCTTGAGCTGGGGGAATGATGGCTACACCTTC.